The source of this T cell receptor (beta chain) is a study of long-term antiretroviral therapy in people with HIV. Whole-study results and caveats: Dating from about 2004 to 2017, the blood was possibly obtained under older ART regimens. Researchers lacked any data on ART adherence, viral resistance or therapy changes.

Germline trimming cut 5 bases from V and 6 bases from J; bases unmatched to any gene: 7. Germline CDR1 is MNHEY and CDR2 is SVGAGI. CDR3 length equals 14 residues. Samples held roughly 0.9-10 million cryopreserved PBMC before DNA extraction. Samples were assayed with immunoSEQ v3.0 at survey level. Clones were sequenced by immunoSEQ multiplex PCR, and TCRdb holds only the in-frame ones, with some missing. This table holds 20,000 to 25,000 clones, under 85% found once. This clone was seen more than once but under ten times. Its antigen is not identified. The clonotype was recovered from a woman aged 40 to 50 with HIV. The sample was unsorted PBMCs, taken 1.1 years before starting antiretroviral therapy. V is TRBV6-5 and J is TRBJ1-2, with TRBD1 identical over 9 bases. This chain's CDR3 is CASSGQGRENGYTF. The CDR3 DNA sequence: TGTGCCAGCAGTGGACAGGGGAGAGAGAATGGCTACACCTTC.